The present entry profiles one T cell receptor (beta chain) with its context. The target antigen is unknown. This entry comes from a study of cytomegalovirus exposure and HLA in healthy donors. PCR employed 60 Vbeta and 13 Jbeta primers. Libraries were prepared by immunoSEQ multiplex PCR; TCRdb keeps only in-frame clonotypes and omits some of them. Recorded for this sample: roughly 140,000 clones. General study points: Exclusion applied to some V segments, including TRBV6-2 and TRBV6-3, as they were indistinguishable. Researchers reported in a later analysis that common viral pathogens appeared linked to several top clusters. For TCR beta chains, V- and J-gene trimming was later linked to a missense DCLRE1C variant.

V was pared by 5 bases and J by 8 bases, with 8 bases of the junction left unmatched. The germline V gene encodes CDR1 MNHNS and CDR2 SASEGT. CDR3 length: 14 amino acids. The clonotype originates from a male donor in good health and CMV-seronegative. The specimen sequenced was PBMCs. This chain links TRBV6-1 with TRBJ2-1; 8 positions agree with TRBD2. DNA of the CDR3: TGTGCCAGCAGTTCCTCCGGGACTAGGGATGAGCAGTTCTTC. It specifies CASSSSGTRDEQFF.